The clone carrying this T cell receptor beta chain was counted many times. This specimen comes from a study of regulatory T cells in long-lasting Graves disease. The authors built TCR beta libraries using iRepertoire HTBI primers and Arm-PCR of CDR3 regions. TCRdb reprocessed the multiplex PCR reads with MiXCR, giving one entry per CDR3 protein. The repertoire consists of about 560,000 distinct CDR3 sequences, with roughly a sixth occurring once and the leading ten covering more than 10%. This sample's time point: newly diagnosed GD, antithyroid drugs for less than 3 months. There was RNA extracted from PBMCs, and the TCR library was made from it. The sample was also reused in another study, on T cells in Graves' hyperthyroidism and ophthalmopathy.

This TCR derives from a young man with Graves disease. The sample in question was peripheral blood mononuclear cells (PBMCs), obtained at new diagnosis, from a patient treated with antithyroid drugs.

The CDR3 DNA is TGTGCCAGCAGTGACTGGGGCTCAACCCTGACTGAAGCTTTCTTT. Translation: CASSDWGSTLTEAFF. The V and J genes are TRBV6-1 and TRBJ1-1, with D possibly TRBD1 on 5 matching bases. CDR3 size: 15 residues. V dropped 3 bases and J dropped 5 bases, with 16 bases sitting between them. Germline V lookup: CDR1 MNHNS, CDR2 SASEGT.